This record concerns one TCR beta chain sequence. Its target is not known. Sample numbers ranged from 1 to 8 per patient, encompassing pretreatment and on-treatment collections. CDR1 is MNHNY and CDR2 is SVGAGI in the germline V gene (reference sequence). This CDR3 is 16 amino acids long. With 5 bases removed from V and 3 bases from J, the gap between germline ends came to 17 bases. The data stem from a study of PD-L1 blockade in urothelial cancer. About the study: The study recovered a median of 141,255 T cells per blood sample.

The table came from immunoSEQ multiplex PCR; TCRdb's copy has only in-frame clones and leaves some out. The repertoire consists of some 100,000 clones, with about nine tenths occurring once and the leading ten covering 0.75% to 0.95%. Findings of the study overall: Enhanced expansion of tumor-associated blood clones at 3 weeks characterized durable-benefit patients. Blood TCR clonality below the median before treatment was a predictor of better survival.

The genes are TRBV6-6 and TRBJ2-1; TRBD2 is a possible D gene (7 bases). The sequence came from a woman of 80 years or more with urothelial cancer. The sequences come from PBMCs, collected around atezolizumab (anti-PD-L1) treatment. CDR3 sequence reads: CASSGFGGGSYNEQFF. The CDR3 nucleotides are TGTGCCAGCAGTGGCTTTGGGGGCGGGAGCTACAATGAGCAGTTCTTC.